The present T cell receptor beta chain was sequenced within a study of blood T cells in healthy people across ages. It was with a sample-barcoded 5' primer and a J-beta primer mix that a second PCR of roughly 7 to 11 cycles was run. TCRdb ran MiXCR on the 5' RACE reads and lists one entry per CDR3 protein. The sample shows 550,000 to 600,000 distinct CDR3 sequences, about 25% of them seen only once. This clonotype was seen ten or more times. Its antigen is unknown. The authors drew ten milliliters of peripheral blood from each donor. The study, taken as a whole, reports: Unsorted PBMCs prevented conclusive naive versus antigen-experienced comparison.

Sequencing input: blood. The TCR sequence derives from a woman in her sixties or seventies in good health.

CDR3 in amino acids: CAISDHTLNSDNEQFF. Here the CDR3 DNA reads TGTGCCATCAGTGATCACACCTTAAATTCCGACAATGAGCAGTTCTTC. This chain joins TRBV10-3 and TRBJ2-1, with no clear D. Germline V gene sequence: CDR1 ENHRY, CDR2 SYGVKD. This CDR3 is built from 16 residues. V lost 3 bases and J 5 bases, leaving 17 bases between the germline ends.